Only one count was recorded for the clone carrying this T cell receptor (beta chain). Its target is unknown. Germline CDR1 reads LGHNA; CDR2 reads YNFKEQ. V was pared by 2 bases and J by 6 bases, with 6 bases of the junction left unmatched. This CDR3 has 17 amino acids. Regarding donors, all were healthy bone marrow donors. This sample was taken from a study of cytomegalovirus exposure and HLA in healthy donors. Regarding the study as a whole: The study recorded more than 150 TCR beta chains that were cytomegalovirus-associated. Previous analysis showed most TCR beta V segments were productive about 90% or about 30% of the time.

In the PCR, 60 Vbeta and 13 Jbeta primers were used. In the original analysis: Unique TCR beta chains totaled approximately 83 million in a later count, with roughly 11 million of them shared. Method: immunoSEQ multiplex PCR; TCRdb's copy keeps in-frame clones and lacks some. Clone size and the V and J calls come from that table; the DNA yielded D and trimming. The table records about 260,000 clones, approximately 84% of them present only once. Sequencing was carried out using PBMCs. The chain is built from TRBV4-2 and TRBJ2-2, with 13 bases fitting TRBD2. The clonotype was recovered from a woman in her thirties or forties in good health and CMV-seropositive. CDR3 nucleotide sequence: TGTGCCAGCAGCCAACCACTAGCGGGAGGGCCGTCCGGGGAGCTGTTTTTT. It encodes CASSQPLAGGPSGELFF.